This is a list of T cell receptor beta chains from one sample in a study of identical twins. TCRdb called the 5' RACE reads again in MiXCR, with one record for every CDR3 protein. Altogether approximately 230,000 distinct CDR3 sequences are present, 5% to 7% being singletons, with the ten largest covering about 15%. These same data were also listed under a study on T cells expressing NK-cell markers.

Source material: CD8+ T cells sorted from blood. The receptors derive from a woman under 30 in good health. Both conserved end residues are part of each CDR3. D genes are given only for firm matches. The size field is filled for only some rows; it gives once, few, many or a size class.

-	few	14	TRBV7-9	TRBJ1-2	CASSPTDTHYGYTF	TGTGCCAGCAGCCCGACGGACACGCACTATGGCTACACCTTC
-	few	15	TRBV5-1	TRBJ1-1	CASSDKHGRNTEAFF	TGCGCCAGCAGCGATAAACATGGGCGGAACACTGAAGCTTTCTTT
-	few	16	TRBV27	TRBJ2-4	CASSPLGGRPKNIQYF	TGTGCCAGCAGTCCCCTCGGGGGGCGTCCCAAAAACATTCAGTACTTC
-	many	12	TRBV30	TRBJ2-3	CAWSPLTDTQYF	TGTGCCTGGAGTCCCCTGACAGATACGCAGTATTTT
-	-	17	TRBV20-1	TRBJ2-7	CSARPTLGRTSSYEQYF	TGCAGTGCTCGACCGACCCTCGGCAGGACGAGCTCCTACGAGCAGTACTTC
-	-	16	TRBV12-3/TRBV12-4	TRBJ2-3	CGSSSGGRVSTDTQYF	TGTGGCAGCAGTTCGGGGGGCAGGGTCAGCACAGATACGCAGTATTTT
-	-	13	TRBV5-6	TRBJ1-5	CASSSGSHQPQHF	TGTGCCAGCAGCTCGGGGTCGCATCAGCCCCAGCATTTT
-	many	15	TRBV27	TRBJ1-2	CASSTLPPTNYGYTF	TGTGCCAGCAGTACTCTCCCTCCCACAAACTATGGCTACACCTTC
-	-	12	TRBV9	TRBJ2-1	CASSAMESEQFF	TGTGCCAGCAGCGCAATGGAGAGTGAGCAGTTCTTC
-	many	14	TRBV10-3	TRBJ2-5	CAISDSGSQETQYF	TGTGCCATCAGTGATTCGGGGTCCCAAGAGACCCAGTACTTC
TRBD2	-	16	TRBV11-2	TRBJ2-1	CASSLSGLAVFNEQFF	TGTGCCAGCAGCTTATCAGGACTAGCGGTGTTTAATGAGCAGTTCTTC
-	-	13	TRBV13	TRBJ2-7	CASSLGRTGQQYF	TGTGCCAGCAGCTTAGGCCGGACGGGACAGCAGTACTTC
-	many	16	TRBV20-1	TRBJ1-2	CSARDLFTLTNYGYTF	TGCAGTGCTAGAGATTTATTTACACTTACTAACTATGGCTACACCTTC
TRBD2	many	16	TRBV6-1	TRBJ2-3	CASSPLEAGGADTQYF	TGTGCCAGCAGTCCCCTCGAGGCGGGAGGGGCAGATACGCAGTATTTT
-	-	14	TRBV12-3/TRBV12-4	TRBJ1-1	CASSPSTVNTEAFF	TGTGCCAGCAGTCCCAGCACAGTGAACACTGAAGCTTTCTTT
-	-	14	TRBV15	TRBJ1-2	CATSREEGRYGYTF	TGTGCCACCAGCAGAGAAGAGGGAAGGTATGGCTACACCTTC
-	-	13	TRBV6-2/TRBV6-3	TRBJ1-2	CASSYDSFYGYTF	TGTGCCAGCAGTTATGACAGTTTCTATGGCTACACCTTC
-	-	16	TRBV13	TRBJ2-7	CASSSSGPLHSYEQYF	TGTGCCAGCAGCTCAAGCGGGCCCTTACACTCCTACGAGCAGTACTTC
-	-	15	TRBV5-5	TRBJ2-7	CASTLGLPSSYEQYF	TGTGCCAGCACCCTGGGACTTCCGAGCTCCTACGAGCAGTACTTC
-	many	16	TRBV5-1	TRBJ2-1	CASSLKGDGYYNEQFF	TGCGCCAGCAGCTTGAAAGGGGACGGTTATTACAATGAGCAGTTCTTC
TRBD1	few	14	TRBV29-1	TRBJ2-7	CSVEVGDRGDEQYF	TGCAGCGTTGAAGTGGGGGACAGGGGAGACGAGCAGTACTTC
TRBD2	many	16	TRBV12-3/TRBV12-4	TRBJ2-1	CASGQLAWSSYNEQFF	TGTGCCAGCGGCCAACTAGCGTGGAGCTCCTACAATGAGCAGTTCTTC
-	few	13	TRBV11-3	TRBJ2-1	CASSLELMGEQFF	TGTGCCAGCAGCTTAGAACTGATGGGTGAGCAGTTCTTC
-	many	14	TRBV7-2	TRBJ2-1	CASSLRREGGEQFF	TGTGCCAGCAGCTTACGCAGGGAAGGGGGTGAGCAGTTCTTC
-	few	13	TRBV6-4	TRBJ2-1	CARGDCSYNEQFF	TGTGCCAGGGGTGACTGCTCCTACAATGAGCAGTTCTTC
-	-	13	TRBV12-3/TRBV12-4	TRBJ1-1	CASSTTADTEAFF	TGTGCCAGCAGTACGACAGCCGACACTGAAGCTTTCTTT
-	few	13	TRBV4-3	TRBJ1-1	CASASQGTTEAFF	TGCGCCAGCGCTTCGCAGGGGACCACTGAAGCTTTCTTT
-	many	14	TRBV7-8	TRBJ1-1	CASSLKHGATEAFF	TGTGCCAGCAGCTTAAAACATGGGGCCACTGAAGCTTTCTTT
-	few	14	TRBV6-2/TRBV6-3	TRBJ2-2	CASSPQSLYGELFF	TGTGCCAGCAGTCCCCAGAGCCTTTACGGGGAGCTGTTTTTT
-	many	13	TRBV7-2	TRBJ1-1	CASSFAANTEAFF	TGTGCCAGCAGCTTTGCGGCGAACACTGAAGCTTTCTTT
TRBD1	-	15	TRBV6-1	TRBJ1-5	CASSDFGTANQPQHF	TGTGCCAGCAGTGACTTCGGGACAGCGAATCAGCCCCAGCATTTT
TRBD1	few	16	TRBV20-1	TRBJ2-1	CSARSLPTGVGNEQFF	TGCAGTGCTAGATCCCTTCCTACAGGGGTGGGCAATGAGCAGTTCTTC
TRBD2	-	19	TRBV20-1	TRBJ2-1	CSAGPKGVLAGGLYNEQFF	TGCAGTGCTGGACCAAAGGGTGTACTAGCGGGGGGGCTCTACAATGAGCAGTTCTTC
TRBD2	few	18	TRBV27	TRBJ2-1	CASTLSGEAGSAYNEQFF	TGTGCCAGCACCTTATCCGGGGAAGCGGGGTCAGCCTACAATGAGCAGTTCTTC
TRBD2	many	13	TRBV5-1	TRBJ2-1	CASSLLAGDEQFF	TGCGCCAGCAGCTTGCTAGCGGGGGATGAGCAGTTCTTC
-	few	14	TRBV18	TRBJ2-2	CASSPDTDTGELFF	TGTGCCAGCTCACCAGACACCGACACCGGGGAGCTGTTTTTT
-	many	14	TRBV12-3/TRBV12-4	TRBJ1-1	CASSFGTANTEAFF	TGTGCCAGCAGCTTTGGTACAGCAAACACTGAAGCTTTCTTT
-	-	14	TRBV12-3/TRBV12-4	TRBJ2-5	CASSLRERATARYF	TGTGCCAGCAGTTTAAGGGAGCGTGCAACGGCCCGGTACTTC
TRBD2	many	14	TRBV12-3/TRBV12-4	TRBJ2-1	CASSIERGFNEQFF	TGTGCCAGCAGCATCGAGCGGGGCTTCAATGAGCAGTTCTTC
-	-	17	TRBV9	TRBJ2-2	CASSVALASPSTGELFF	TGTGCCAGCAGCGTAGCCCTAGCTAGCCCCAGCACCGGGGAGCTGTTTTTT
-	many	14	TRBV6-5	TRBJ1-6	CASSYAGSPSPLHF	TGTGCCAGCAGTTACGCAGGGAGTCCTTCACCCCTCCACTTT
-	few	15	TRBV6-5	TRBJ2-2	CASSYYGLGAGELFF	TGTGCCAGCAGTTACTACGGATTGGGGGCCGGGGAGCTGTTTTTT
TRBD2	many	17	TRBV7-2	TRBJ2-1	CASSPPGLAAFYNEQFF	TGTGCCAGCAGCCCTCCCGGACTAGCGGCTTTCTACAATGAGCAGTTCTTC
-	few	19	TRBV13	TRBJ2-3	CASSFDRELKGGSTDTQYF	TGTGCCAGCAGCTTCGACAGGGAGCTCAAGGGAGGAAGCACAGATACGCAGTATTTT
TRBD1	once	14	TRBV7-9	TRBJ2-7	CASSPGQVLDEQYF	TGTGCCAGCAGCCCAGGACAGGTGCTCGACGAGCAGTACTTC
-	-	14	TRBV11-2	TRBJ2-5	CASSIEWGQETQYF	TGTGCCAGCAGCATTGAGTGGGGGCAAGAGACCCAGTACTTC
TRBD2	many	16	TRBV3-1	TRBJ2-6	CASSQEAGAGANVLTF	TGTGCCAGCAGCCAAGAAGCGGGGGCTGGGGCCAACGTCCTGACTTTC
TRBD2	-	13	TRBV20-1	TRBJ2-1	CSAAGETYNEQFF	TGCAGTGCCGCGGGGGAAACGTACAATGAGCAGTTCTTC
-	once	15	TRBV20-1	TRBJ2-1	CSARGLAQGGNEQFF	TGCAGTGCTAGAGGCCTAGCGCAGGGGGGGAATGAGCAGTTCTTC
-	many	14	TRBV7-2	TRBJ1-2	CASSSLSNWGKYTF	TGTGCCAGCAGCTCTCTTAGCAACTGGGGGAAATACACCTTC